The T cell receptor (beta chain) described here comes from a study of blood T cell repertoires in COVID-19. After removal of 2 bases from V and 4 bases from J, the junction contained 7 bases not matched to a gene. Germline CDR1 SGHTA, CDR2 FQGNSA. CDR3 length: 16 residues. Methods used by the authors: Reference gene primer amplification gave nucleated cell count estimates. Measured with immunoSEQ multiplex PCR; TCRdb has only the in-frame clones, and not every one. V and J calls and clone size are as listed in that table; D and trimming were resolved from the DNA. Of tens of thousands of clones listed, 75% to 90% were seen once; the top ten hold 10% to 12%.

The sequence was collected from a human donor in a cohort sampled during active COVID-19. The sequenced material came from peripheral blood. This chain uses TRBV7-2 with TRBJ1-1, with TRBD1 identical over 10 bases. The CDR3 sequence: CASSLLTGGGGTEAFF. DNA for the CDR3: TGTGCCAGCAGCTTACTGACAGGGGGCGGGGGCACTGAAGCTTTCTTT. Full variable domain (rest looked up from reference TRBV7-2 and TRBJ1-1): GAGVSQSPSNKVTEKGKDVELRCDPISGHTALYWYRQSLGQGLEFLIYFQGNSAPDKSGLPSDRFSAERTGGSVSTLTIQRTQQEDSAVYLCASSLLTGGGGTEAFFGQGTRLTVV.